Listed below are T cell receptor beta chains from one sample, sequenced in a study of cytomegalovirus exposure and HLA in healthy donors. Sequencing used immunoSEQ multiplex PCR; TCRdb keeps in-frame clones, though not all of them. The sample carries some 170,000 clones, less than 90% recorded once. The sample consisted of PBMCs. These receptors were taken from a woman aged 25 to 45 in good health and CMV-seronegative. The CDR3 runs from the conserved cysteine through the conserved F or W. The D gene is left open where the match is weak. For some rows the clone size is stated as once, few or many, or as a class when expanded; others skip it.

>-|-|TRBJ1-6|TRBV28
CASSLSGDNSPLHF
TGTGCCAGCAGTTTATCGGGGGATAATTCACCCCTCCACTTT
>TRBD1|-|TRBJ2-1|TRBV28
CASSGRTGAPGNYNEQFF
TGTGCCAGCAGTGGACGGACAGGGGCGCCTGGAAATTACAATGAGCAGTTCTTC
>-|-|TRBJ1-2|TRBV14
CASSQDHSGSGYTF
TGTGCCAGCAGCCAAGATCATAGCGGGTCGGGCTACACCTTC
>-|-|TRBJ2-2|TRBV9
CASSVGPGNTGELFF
TGTGCCAGCAGCGTAGGTCCGGGAAACACCGGGGAGCTGTTTTTT
>TRBD1|few|TRBJ1-6|TRBV19
CASTNTGVRNSPLHF
TGTGCCAGTACTAACACAGGGGTGCGGAATTCACCCCTCCACTTT
>-|once|TRBJ2-5|TRBV6-1
CASSPGGIVHETQYF
TGTGCCAGCAGCCCCGGGGGAATTGTCCACGAGACCCAGTACTTC
>TRBD2|-|TRBJ2-1|TRBV7-2
CASSLEAGTNEQFF
TGTGCCAGCAGCTTAGAAGCGGGAACGAATGAGCAGTTCTTC
>-|-|TRBJ2-7|TRBV5-1
CASSSVGGASYEQYF
TGCGCCAGCAGCTCAGTCGGTGGGGCCTCCTACGAGCAGTACTTC
>-|-|TRBJ2-3|TRBV7-2
CASGKDGTDTQYF
TGTGCCAGCGGGAAAGATGGCACAGATACGCAGTATTTT
>-|-|TRBJ1-1|TRBV27
CATQHGGGTEAFF
TGTGCCACCCAGCATGGGGGCGGCACTGAAGCTTTCTTT
>TRBD1|-|TRBJ1-1|TRBV7-9
CASSFGQAGAEAFF
TGTGCCAGCAGCTTCGGACAGGCAGGCGCTGAAGCTTTCTTT
>-|-|TRBJ2-5|TRBV21-1
CASSKEGRGPETQYF
TGTGCCAGCAGCAAAGAGGGACGGGGGCCGGAGACCCAGTACTTC
>-|-|TRBJ1-5|TRBV4-1
CASSQDLAGSNQPQHF
TGCGCCAGCAGCCAAGATTTGGCAGGCAGCAATCAGCCCCAGCATTTT
>-|-|TRBJ2-7|TRBV27
CASSLPFGGKQYF
TGTGCCAGCAGTTTACCCTTTGGGGGCAAGCAGTACTTC
>-|-|TRBJ2-7|TRBV15
CATSRDQGTQYF
TGTGCCACCAGCAGAGATCAGGGGACTCAGTACTTC
>-|few|TRBJ1-2|TRBV10-3
CAINGAEDYGYTF
TGTGCCATCAATGGGGCGGAGGACTATGGCTACACCTTC